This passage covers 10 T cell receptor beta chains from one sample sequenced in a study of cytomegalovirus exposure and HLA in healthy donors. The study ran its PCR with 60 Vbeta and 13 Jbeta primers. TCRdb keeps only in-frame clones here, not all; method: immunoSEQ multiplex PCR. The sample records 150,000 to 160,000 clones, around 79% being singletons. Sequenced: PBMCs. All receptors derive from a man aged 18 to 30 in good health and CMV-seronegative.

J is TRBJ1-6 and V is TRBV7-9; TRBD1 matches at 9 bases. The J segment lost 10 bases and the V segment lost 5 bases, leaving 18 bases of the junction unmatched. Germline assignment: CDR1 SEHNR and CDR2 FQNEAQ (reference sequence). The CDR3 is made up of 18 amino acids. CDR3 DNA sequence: TGTGCCAGCAGCGCCCATACCCCCGGGACAGGGTCGAAATCACCCCTCCACTTT. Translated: CASSAHTPGTGSKSPLHF.

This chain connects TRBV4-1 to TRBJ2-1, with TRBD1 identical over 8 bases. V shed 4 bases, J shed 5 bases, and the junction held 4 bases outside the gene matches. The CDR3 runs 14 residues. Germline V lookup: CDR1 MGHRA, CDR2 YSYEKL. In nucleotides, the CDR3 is TGCGCCAGCAGCCCCAGGGGGCCGGACAATGAGCAGTTCTTC. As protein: CASSPRGPDNEQFF.

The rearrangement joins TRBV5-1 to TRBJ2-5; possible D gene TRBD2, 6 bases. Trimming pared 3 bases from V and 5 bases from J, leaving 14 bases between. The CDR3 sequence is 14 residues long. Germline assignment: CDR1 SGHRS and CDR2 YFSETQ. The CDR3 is CASSWGGGGETQYF. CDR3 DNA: TGCGCCAGCAGCTGGGGAGGCGGCGGGGAGACCCAGTACTTC.

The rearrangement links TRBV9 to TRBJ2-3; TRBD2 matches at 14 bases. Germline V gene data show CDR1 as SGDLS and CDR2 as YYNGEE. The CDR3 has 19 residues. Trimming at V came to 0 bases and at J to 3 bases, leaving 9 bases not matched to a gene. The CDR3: CASSVGRLAGGQRTDTQYF. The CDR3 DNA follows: TGTGCCAGCAGCGTAGGTCGACTAGCGGGGGGGCAAAGAACAGATACGCAGTATTTT.

CDR3 region: CASSQDSGGRNEQFF. DNA for the CDR3: TGCGCCAGCAGCCAGGACAGCGGGGGACGGAATGAGCAGTTCTTC. The chain carries TRBV4-1 and TRBJ2-1, with 8 nucleotides matching TRBD2. The length of the CDR3 is 15 residues. The trim removed 3 bases at V and 7 bases at J, leaving 8 bases unmatched. Germline CDR1 MGHRA, CDR2 YSYEKL.

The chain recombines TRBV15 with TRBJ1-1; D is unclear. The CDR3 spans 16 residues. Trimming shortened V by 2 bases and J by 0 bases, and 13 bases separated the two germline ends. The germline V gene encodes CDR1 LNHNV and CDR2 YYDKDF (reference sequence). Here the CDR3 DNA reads TGTGCCACCAGCAGACTAAACAGCCAACTGAACACTGAAGCTTTCTTT. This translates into CATSRLNSQLNTEAFF.

As DNA, the CDR3 is TGCGCCAGCAGCGGCGGACAGGGGTTTTACGAGCAGTACGTC. It translates to CASSGGQGFYEQYV. The chain combines TRBV10-2 with TRBJ2-7; 9 bases fit TRBD1. V lost 6 bases and J lost 4; bases outside the gene matches: 7. CDR3 length: 14 residues. CDR1 and CDR2 from the germline V gene are WSHSY and SAAADI.

The CDR3 region has the DNA TGTGCCAGCAGCTCCCGCGACAGGCCGATTAGGAACACCGGGGAGCTGTTTTTT. Its translation: CASSSRDRPIRNTGELFF. The chain uses TRBV5-6 and TRBJ2-2; possibly TRBD1 for D (6 bases). Germline CDR1 reads SGHDT; CDR2 reads YYEEEE. This CDR3 has 18 amino acids. Trimming removed 3 bases from V and 1 base from J, with 19 bases in between.

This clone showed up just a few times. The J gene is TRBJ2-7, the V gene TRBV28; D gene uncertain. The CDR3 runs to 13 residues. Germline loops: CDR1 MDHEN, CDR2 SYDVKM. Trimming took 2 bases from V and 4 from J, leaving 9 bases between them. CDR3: CASSLTHGYEQYV. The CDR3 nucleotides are TGTGCCAGCAGTTTAACCCACGGGTACGAGCAGTACGTC.

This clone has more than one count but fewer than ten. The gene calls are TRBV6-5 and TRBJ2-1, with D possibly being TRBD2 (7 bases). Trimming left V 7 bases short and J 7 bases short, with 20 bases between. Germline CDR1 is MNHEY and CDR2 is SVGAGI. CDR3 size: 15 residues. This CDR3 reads CASKPGRGLENEQFF. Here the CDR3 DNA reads TGTGCCAGCAAACCAGGGCGGGGGCTAGAAAATGAGCAGTTCTTC.